The 28 T cell receptor beta chains below were found in one sample sequenced in a study of blood T cell repertoires in COVID-19. Method: immunoSEQ multiplex PCR; TCRdb's copy keeps in-frame clones and lacks some. The table shows fewer than 150,000 clones, with approximately 81% occurring only once. Sequences were obtained from peripheral blood. These receptors all stem from a man aged 40-49 years with acute or convalescent COVID-19.

The rearrangement uses TRBV6-4 and TRBJ2-2, with a possible D match to TRBD2 (6 bases). The germline CDR1 and CDR2 sequences are MRHNA and SNTAGT. Trimming pared 6 bases from V and 4 bases from J, leaving 15 bases between. CDR3 length equals 15 residues. In DNA form, the CDR3 reads TGTGCCAGCAGCGTGGGGCGGGGACCCACCGGGGAGCTGTTTTTT. Its translation is CASSVGRGPTGELFF.

The chain employs TRBV6-4 and TRBJ2-6; 7 bases map to TRBD1. This CDR3 contains 17 residues. Unmatched junction bases numbered 10, after V lost 6 bases and J lost 2 bases. Germline V gene sequence: CDR1 MRHNA, CDR2 SNTAGT. The CDR3 region has the DNA TGTGCCAGCAGGTACCGGGACAGAGGGACTGGGGCCAACGTCCTGACTTTC. Its translation is CASRYRDRGTGANVLTF.

J is TRBJ2-3 and V is TRBV5-8, with 7 bases lining up with TRBD1. Germline-derived CDR1 and CDR2 are SGHTS and YDEGEE. Trimming removed 4 bases from V and 1 base from J; junction bases left unmatched: 15. This CDR3 is built from 18 residues. The CDR3 protein is CASSPKNPTGTGTDTQYF. CDR3 sequence (DNA): TGTGCCAGCAGCCCGAAAAACCCAACTGGGACAGGCACAGATACGCAGTATTTT.

This clone was observed a single time. The V call is TRBV19, the J call TRBJ2-5, with a possible D match to TRBD2 (6 bases). The germline V gene has CDR1 LNHDA and CDR2 SQIVND (reference sequence). The V and J ends lost 5 bases and 5 bases respectively, with 9 bases between them. The CDR3 consists of 12 residues. The CDR3 nucleotides read TGTGCCAGTAGTGCACGGGGGGAGACCCAGTACTTC. This sequence encodes CASSARGETQYF.

The chain uses TRBV11-3 and TRBJ1-6, with D perhaps TRBD1 (5 bases). V lost 5 bases and J 0 bases, leaving 17 bases between the germline ends. The germline V gene encodes CDR1 SGHNT and CDR2 YENEEA. The CDR3 totals 18 residues. The CDR3 spells CASSRTDSSISYNSPLHF. DNA of the CDR3: TGTGCCAGCAGCCGAACCGACAGTTCCATCTCCTATAATTCACCCCTCCACTTT. Full variable domain (missing parts from reference TRBV11-3 and TRBJ1-6): EAGVVQSPRYKIIEKKQPVAFWCNPISGHNTLYWYLQNLGQGPELLIRYENEEAVDDSQLPKDRFSAERLKGVDSTLKIQPAELGDSAVYLCASSRTDSSISYNSPLHFGNGTRLTVT.

V is TRBV21-1 and J is TRBJ1-4; TRBD1 is taken as the D call from the table, unchecked against the DNA. TRBV21-1 is listed as a pseudogene. This CDR3 has 15 amino acids. CDR3 nucleotide sequence: TGTGCCAGGAACAAGGGACACTACTTGAGAGAAAAACTGTTTTTT. This encodes CARNKGHYLREKLFF.

Only a few counts were recorded for this clone. This chain joins TRBV9 and TRBJ2-5; D is possibly TRBD1 (5 bases). Trimming shortened V by 6 bases and J by 5 bases, and 14 bases separated the two germline ends. Germline-derived CDR1 and CDR2 are SGDLS and YYNGEE. This CDR3 spans 13 amino acids. CDR3: CASNRTARETQYF. The CDR3 nucleotides read TGTGCCAGCAACAGGACGGCTAGGGAGACCCAGTACTTC.

The chain has TRBV5-1 and TRBJ2-5; 8 bases line up with TRBD1. Germline V gives CDR1 SGHRS, CDR2 YFSETQ. This CDR3 is built from 14 residues. V shed 4 bases, J shed 2 bases, and the junction held 4 bases outside the gene matches. This chain's CDR3 is CASSGQGQQETQYF. CDR3 DNA: TGCGCCAGCAGCGGACAGGGACAGCAAGAGACCCAGTACTTC.

This clone was detected only once. This sequence joins TRBV6-5 and TRBJ2-7; perhaps TRBD1 as D (5 bases). Per the germline V gene, CDR1 is MNHEY and CDR2 is SVGAGI. The CDR3 consists of 14 residues. V was clipped by 0 bases and J by 0 bases, with 6 bases between them. The chain's CDR3 is CASSYSDTSYEQYF. CDR3 DNA sequence: TGTGCCAGCAGTTACTCGGACACCTCCTACGAGCAGTACTTC.

This rearrangement joins TRBV20-1 to TRBJ1-2, with D uncertain. The CDR3 sequence is 11 residues long. Looked up from germline, CDR1 is DFQATT and CDR2 is SNEGSKA (reference sequence). V lost 3 bases and J 10 bases, leaving 12 bases between the germline ends. This chain's CDR3 is CSASRQASYTF. CDR3 DNA: TGCAGTGCTAGTAGGCAGGCCTCCTACACCTTC.

V gene TRBV9 combines with J gene TRBJ2-2; 8 bases are a match to TRBD2. From germline, CDR1 is SGDLS and CDR2 YYNGEE. The CDR3 has 15 amino acids. V trimming: 4 bases; J trimming: 4 bases; junction bases outside the gene matches: 6. CDR3 protein: CASSFERGSTGELFF. The DNA for the CDR3 is TGTGCCAGCAGCTTCGAGCGGGGGAGCACCGGGGAGCTGTTTTTT.

This clone has a handful of counts. The chain recombines TRBV4-1 with TRBJ2-7; 10 bases line up with TRBD1. CDR1 and CDR2 from the germline V gene are MGHRA and YSYEKL. This CDR3 has 17 amino acids. Losses at the gene ends were 0 bases for V and 3 bases for J; bases not matched to a gene: 8. The CDR3: CASSQEAVGQGIYEQYF. In nucleotides, the CDR3 is TGCGCCAGCAGCCAAGAAGCAGTGGGACAGGGGATCTACGAGCAGTACTTC.

The V and J genes are TRBV7-2 and TRBJ2-1, with D unresolved. Trimming pared 1 base from V and 0 bases from J, leaving 7 bases between. The CDR3 totals 15 residues. Germline CDR1 SGHTA, CDR2 FQGNSA. CDR3 protein: CASSLGAISYNEQFF. CDR3 nucleotide sequence: TGTGCCAGCAGCTTAGGGGCTATCTCCTACAATGAGCAGTTCTTC.

The rearrangement uses TRBV6-5 and TRBJ2-7; possibly TRBD2 for D (5 bases). The CDR3 has 11 amino acids. Per germline, CDR1 MNHEY and CDR2 SVGAGI. V was trimmed by 8 bases and J by 4 bases, leaving 9 bases between them. The CDR3 DNA is TGTGCCAGCGGGAGAGAGTACGAGCAGTACTTC. Amino acids: CASGREYEQYF.

This chain connects TRBV30 to TRBJ2-5, with 9 bases that match TRBD2. The CDR3 loop spans 15 amino acids. With V trimmed by 2 bases and J by 4 bases, 8 bases remained unmatched. The V gene's germline CDR1 is GTSNPN and CDR2 SVGIG (reference sequence). As DNA, the CDR3 is TGTGCCTGGAGTTCTTGGCGGGGGGGCCGAGAGACCCAGTACTTC. Translating gives CAWSSWRGGRETQYF.

The chain recombines TRBV5-6 with TRBJ2-3; 12 nucleotides match TRBD2. V was clipped by 1 base and J by 2 bases; unmatched bases: 5. Germline V lookup: CDR1 SGHDT, CDR2 YYEEEE. The CDR3 has 17 residues. The CDR3: CASSLWGTSGPTDTQYF. CDR3 DNA sequence: TGTGCCAGCAGCTTGTGGGGGACTAGCGGGCCCACAGATACGCAGTATTTT.

This rearrangement joins TRBV29-1 to TRBJ2-2; D remains unclear. V was clipped by 2 bases and J by 6 bases, with 4 bases between them. Germline loops: CDR1 SQVTM, CDR2 ANQGSEA. The CDR3 runs to 11 residues. The CDR3: CSVETAGELFF. For the CDR3, the DNA is TGCAGCGTTGAAACGGCCGGGGAGCTGTTTTTT.

V is TRBV29-1 and J is TRBJ2-3; tentatively, D is TRBD2 (6 bases). The V gene lost 6 bases and the J gene lost 0 bases, with 16 bases spanning the gap. Per the germline V gene, CDR1 is SQVTM and CDR2 is ANQGSEA. This CDR3 is 15 amino acids long. The CDR3 sequence: CSVWGLPTSTDTQYF. CDR3 DNA: TGCAGCGTCTGGGGACTTCCCACTAGCACAGATACGCAGTATTTT.

The chain carries TRBV19 and TRBJ1-5; TRBD1 matches at 7 bases. The ends lost 7 bases at V and 4 bases at J; junction bases unmatched: 10. This CDR3 comprises 15 residues. CDR1 is LNHDA, CDR2 SQIVND, per germline (reference sequence). CDR3 sequence: CASKESGTVNQPQHF. As DNA, the CDR3 is TGTGCCAGTAAGGAGAGTGGGACAGTTAATCAGCCCCAGCATTTT.

The CDR3 nucleotides are TGTGCCACCCTGGGGACAGGGAAGGCCCAAGAGACCCAGTACTTC. This encodes CATLGTGKAQETQYF. The rearrangement joins TRBV19 to TRBJ2-5; 9 nucleotides align to TRBD1. Germline assignment: CDR1 LNHDA and CDR2 SQIVND (reference sequence). CDR3 length: 15 residues. The ends lost 10 bases at V and 1 base at J; junction bases unmatched: 10.

The CDR3 loop reads CASSGTGVWEKLFF. In DNA, the CDR3 is TGTGCCAGCAGTGGGACAGGGGTTTGGGAAAAACTGTTTTTT. The V gene is TRBV25-1, the J gene TRBJ1-4; 9 nucleotides agree with TRBD1. CDR1 and CDR2 from the germline V gene are MGHDK and SYGVNS. The CDR3 spans 14 residues. The junction had 5 bases not matched to a gene; V was cut back by 4 bases and J by 8 bases.

This clone was seen more than once but under ten times. The chain's CDR3 is CASSSYSNEQFF. For the CDR3, the DNA is TGTGCCAGCAGCTCCTATTCCAATGAGCAGTTCTTC. This chain links TRBV7-6 with TRBJ2-1; D gene ambiguous. The germline V gene encodes CDR1 SGHVS and CDR2 FNYEAQ. The CDR3 sequence is 12 residues long. Trimming left V 4 bases short and J 6 bases short, with 7 bases between.

The chain recombines TRBV10-3 with TRBJ1-4, with D maybe TRBD1 (6 bases). Trimming cost V 0 bases and J 0 bases, with 17 bases left between them. CDR3 length: 19 residues. Germline V gene lookup returns CDR1 ENHRY and CDR2 SYGVKD. The CDR3 bases are TGTGCCATCAGTGAGTCGTGGACAGTGATCGACGCAACTAATGAAAAACTGTTTTTT. Its protein is CAISESWTVIDATNEKLFF.

The V and J genes are TRBV19 and TRBJ1-5, with a tentative D call TRBD1 (5 bases). This CDR3 is built from 13 residues. Per germline, CDR1 LNHDA and CDR2 SQIVND (reference sequence). Trimming left V 1 base short and J 9 bases short, with 10 bases between. CDR3 nucleotide sequence: TGTGCCAGTAGTATAGGGGGGAGGGGGCCCCAGCATTTT. Amino acid sequence: CASSIGGRGPQHF.

The V gene is TRBV9, the J gene TRBJ1-5; the match to TRBD1 covers 8 bases. V lost 0 bases, J lost 7 bases, and 12 bases stayed unmatched. The CDR3 has 17 amino acids. The germline CDR1 and CDR2 sequences are SGDLS and YYNGEE. The CDR3 DNA reads as TGTGCCAGCAGCGTAGACCCACCTGGACAGGGTCGACAGCCCCAGCATTTT. Its translation is CASSVDPPGQGRQPQHF.

The chain is built from TRBV2 and TRBJ2-7, with 7 bases that match TRBD1. The CDR3 spans 15 residues. Looked up from germline, CDR1 is SNHLY and CDR2 is FYNNEI. V gave up 5 bases and J gave up 2 bases; unmatched junction bases: 9. The CDR3 DNA reads as TGTGCCAGCAGTCGGCGGCGGCAGGGGGCCTACGAGCAGTACTTC. Translating gives CASSRRRQGAYEQYF.

The gene calls are TRBV25-1 and TRBJ2-1; D is possibly TRBD2 (5 bases). Between the trimmed V and J ends, which lost 3 bases and 1 base, there was a span of 13 bases. Per the germline V gene, CDR1 is MGHDK and CDR2 is SYGVNS. The length of the CDR3 is 16 residues. CDR3 sequence (DNA): TGTGCCAGCAGTGAGGCCGGGGAAAGTTCCTACAATGAGCAGTTCTTC. Amino acid sequence: CASSEAGESSYNEQFF.

The chain has TRBV21-1 and TRBJ1-2. TRBV21-1 is classified as a pseudogene. The CDR3 spans 14 residues. CDR3 in DNA: TGTGCCAGCAGCAAAGGGGAGGGCGCCGCTGGCTACACCTTC. Its translation is CASSKGEGAAGYTF.